These 6 T cell receptor beta chains originate from one sample sequenced in a study of blood T cell repertoires in COVID-19 (dated by TCRdb to about 2020). Libraries were built with the immunoSEQ multiplex PCR assay. Entries here come from immuneACCESS through TCRdb and include only in-frame sequences with V and J called. Some clones fail to appear in such tables; in the studies checked, an unresolved V gene covers under half of the shortfall, and the cause of the remainder is unknown. Within this sample are almost 15,000 clones, with 85% to 90% of them counted one time only. In total, the top ten clones hold under 2.5% of the sample. The sample consisted of peripheral blood. The receptors here all came from a woman aged 70 to 79 in a cohort sampled during active or convalescent COVID-19.

The gene calls are TRBV4-1 and TRBJ2-5; 13 bases map to TRBD2. In germline, CDR1 is MGHRA, CDR2 YSYEKL. The J segment lost 0 bases and the V segment lost 6 bases, leaving 4 bases of the junction unmatched. The CDR3 is made up of 16 amino acids. CDR3 sequence: CASSLTSGGDQETQYF. The CDR3 DNA is TGCGCCAGCAGTCTAACTAGCGGGGGGGACCAAGAGACCCAGTACTTC.

This chain links TRBV6-4 with TRBJ2-3; 10 positions match TRBD1. The CDR3 is made up of 15 amino acids. The J segment lost 4 bases and the V segment lost 2 bases, leaving 3 bases of the junction unmatched. Germline CDR1 reads MRHNA; CDR2 reads SNTAGT. CDR3 in DNA: TGTGCCAGCAGTGACGGACAGGGGGAGGCAGATACGCAGTATTTT. Amino acid sequence: CASSDGQGEADTQYF.

V usage is TRBV7-9 and J usage is TRBJ1-1, with 10 bases lining up with TRBD1. The germline V gene encodes CDR1 SEHNR and CDR2 FQNEAQ (reference sequence). V lost 5 bases to trimming and J lost 2 bases; unmatched junction nucleotides: 5. This CDR3 is 15 amino acids long. This CDR3 is CASSPWDRGNTEAFF. Here the CDR3 DNA reads TGTGCCAGCAGCCCATGGGACAGGGGAAACACTGAAGCTTTCTTT.

In this sample, this clone turned up a few times. The chain has TRBV18 and TRBJ2-3; 8 nucleotides agree with TRBD2. The CDR3 contains 19 residues. Trimming at V came to 3 bases and at J to 5 bases, leaving 19 bases not matched to a gene. The germline V gene has CDR1 KGHSH and CDR2 LQKENI. The CDR3 sequence: CASSPHQSTGGADIDTQYF. CDR3 bases: TGTGCCAGCTCACCCCATCAGTCAACGGGGGGGGCCGATATAGATACGCAGTATTTT.

V and J are TRBV6-5 and TRBJ1-1; a weak D match, TRBD1 (5 bases). The V end lost 8 bases, the J end lost 1 base, and 8 bases lay between the germline ends. Looked up from germline, CDR1 is MNHEY and CDR2 is SVGAGI. The CDR3 loop spans 12 amino acids. The CDR3 DNA reads as TGTGCCAGCCGAACAGGGAACACTGAAGCTTTCTTT. It yields the protein CASRTGNTEAFF.

The J gene is TRBJ2-1, the V gene TRBV5-1, with 8 bases identical to TRBD1. The CDR3 has 15 residues. CDR1 and CDR2 (germline): SGHRS, YFSETQ. Trimming took 1 base from V and 9 from J; bases not matched to a gene: 9. The chain's CDR3 is CASSLMATGAGEQFF. The CDR3, as DNA: TGCGCCAGCAGCTTGATGGCGACAGGGGCGGGTGAGCAGTTCTTC.